One sample yielded the 12 T cell receptor beta chains listed below, sequenced in a study of blood T cell repertoires in COVID-19. Some clones are missing from TCRdb's copy, which holds only in-frame ones; the method was immunoSEQ multiplex PCR. The sample records 200,000 or so clones, about four fifths being singletons. Sequencing input: PBMCs or T cells enriched from blood (not recorded which). The receptors were gathered from a middle-aged woman with acute COVID-19.

The CDR3 protein is CASSYGWGGGNTIYF. The CDR3 DNA follows: TGTGCCAGCAGTTACGGGTGGGGCGGTGGAAACACCATATATTTT. V gene TRBV6-5 combines with J gene TRBJ1-3; D is perhaps TRBD1 (5 bases). Trimming left V 2 bases short and J 3 bases short, with 11 bases between. CDR3 size: 15 residues. The germline V gene has CDR1 MNHEY and CDR2 SVGAGI.

The chain combines TRBV7-2 with TRBJ1-2, with a weak D call TRBD1 (6 bases). Germline CDR1 SGHTA, CDR2 FQGNSA. This CDR3 is 16 amino acids long. Trimming removed 4 bases at V and 4 bases at J, with 19 bases between. Here the CDR3 DNA reads TGTGCCAGCAGCTCACTACCGGGGGGCTCTAGCTATGGCTACACCTTC. It codes for CASSSLPGGSSYGYTF. The full variable domain, with the rest looked up from reference TRBV7-2 and TRBJ1-2, is GAGVSQSPSNKVTEKGKDVELRCDPISGHTALYWYRQSLGQGLEFLIYFQGNSAPDKSGLPSDRFSAERTGGSVSTLTIQRTQQEDSAVYLCASSSLPGGSSYGYTFGSGTRLTVV.

The chain carries TRBV7-8 and TRBJ1-6; 8 bases match TRBD1. Per germline, CDR1 SGHVS and CDR2 FQNEAQ. With V trimmed by 5 bases and J by 5 bases, 2 bases remained unmatched. The CDR3 spans 14 residues. The CDR3 DNA sequence: TGTGCCAGCAGCGGACAGGGACATAATTCACCCCTCCACTTT. Translation: CASSGQGHNSPLHF.

The chain carries TRBV6-5 and TRBJ2-3; 13 bases fit TRBD2. Germline V gene lookup returns CDR1 MNHEY and CDR2 SVGAGI. There are 15 residues in the CDR3. J lost 5 bases, V lost 4 bases, and 3 bases had no gene match. The CDR3 sequence: CASSLLAGGIDTQYF. For the CDR3, the DNA is TGTGCCAGCAGTTTACTAGCGGGAGGGATAGATACGCAGTATTTT.

V is TRBV7-8 and J is TRBJ1-1; 8 bases align to TRBD1. The CDR3 consists of 19 residues. V was pared by 7 bases and J by 0 bases, with 19 bases of the junction left unmatched. Germline V CDR1 and CDR2: SGHVS, FQNEAQ. For the CDR3, the DNA is TGTGCCAGCACCAGCTATCCGGGACAGGAGCCTACCATGAACACTGAAGCTTTCTTT. Residues: CASTSYPGQEPTMNTEAFF. Full variable domain (remainder filled in from reference TRBV7-8 and TRBJ1-1): GAGVSQSPRYKVAKRGQDVALRCDPISGHVSLFWYQQALGQGPEFLTYFQNEAQLDKSGLPSDRFFAERPEGSVSTLKIQRTQQEDSAVYLCASTSYPGQEPTMNTEAFFGQGTRLTVV.

This rearrangement joins TRBV6-5 to TRBJ1-3; a weak D match, TRBD1 (6 bases). Germline V gene data show CDR1 as MNHEY and CDR2 as SVGAGI. CDR3 length: 14 residues. V was shortened by 11 bases and J by 2 bases, with 16 bases between the two germline ends. CDR3 sequence: CAGWQGTTGNTIYF. DNA for the CDR3: TGTGCCGGTTGGCAGGGGACAACTGGAAACACCATATATTTT.

The genes are TRBV27 and TRBJ1-1; a possible D gene is TRBD1 (5 bases). CDR1 and CDR2 (germline): MNHEY, SMNVEV (reference sequence). Trimming took off 0 bases at V and 4 bases at J, with 12 bases between the two ends. The CDR3 loop spans 15 amino acids. CDR3 DNA: TGTGCCAGCAGTTTATCCCCGACAGTTTTCACTGAAGCTTTCTTT. This gives the protein CASSLSPTVFTEAFF.

This sequence joins TRBV5-5 and TRBJ2-1, with 9 bases that match TRBD1. V was pared by 4 bases and J by 1 base, with 3 bases of the junction left unmatched. CDR1 is SGHKS and CDR2 is YYEKEE in the germline V gene (reference sequence). This CDR3 region has 15 residues. CDR3 in DNA: TGTGCCAGCAGCCGAGGACAGGGGTCCTACAATGAGCAGTTCTTC. It is translated as CASSRGQGSYNEQFF.

The chain couples TRBV28 to TRBJ1-4; weak D call: TRBD1 (5 bases). V gave up 10 bases and J gave up 5 bases, with 14 bases separating them. CDR3 length equals 13 residues. Germline values: CDR1 MDHEN, CDR2 SYDVKM. The CDR3 reads CATTGSLNEKLFF. The CDR3 region has the DNA TGTGCCACTACAGGCTCCTTAAATGAAAAACTGTTTTTT.

This sequence joins TRBV5-5 and TRBJ2-7, with TRBD2 matching over 7 bases. The CDR3 has 14 residues. The germline V gene encodes CDR1 SGHKS and CDR2 YYEKEE (reference sequence). The V segment lost 4 bases and the J segment 3 bases; nucleotides outside the gene matches: 7. As DNA, the CDR3 is TGTGCCAGCAGCCTAACTAGCGAGGGCTACGAGCAGTACTTC. It codes for CASSLTSEGYEQYF.

The CDR3 region is CASTRSGGYQPQHF. CDR3 bases: TGTGCCAGCACAAGAAGTGGGGGGTACCAGCCCCAGCATTTT. The chain has TRBV28 and TRBJ1-5, with D possibly matching TRBD1 (5 bases). The V gene's germline CDR1 is MDHEN and CDR2 SYDVKM. This CDR3 has 14 amino acids. V lost 7 bases and J lost 7, with 17 bases in between.

This sequence joins TRBV9 and TRBJ1-1; D is uncertain. This CDR3 region has 15 residues. V lost 4 bases and J lost 5, with 18 bases in between. Germline V gene lookup returns CDR1 SGDLS and CDR2 YYNGEE. The CDR3 region is CASSPQTAVSTEAFF. CDR3 coding DNA: TGTGCCAGCAGCCCCCAGACGGCGGTCTCGACTGAAGCTTTCTTT.